This entry concerns a single TCR beta chain. Profiling relied on immunoSEQ multiplex PCR, and the TCRdb table lists in-frame clones only, not all of them. The table lists fewer than 650,000 clones, 85% to 90% of them singletons. These data originate in a study of blood T cell repertoires in COVID-19. This CDR3 is 14 amino acids long. The V gene's germline CDR1 is LGHDT and CDR2 YNNKEL (reference sequence). The junction had 14 bases not matched to a gene; V was cut back by 6 bases and J by 10 bases. This receptor was identified in a woman in her 50s with COVID-19, enrolled during active disease. The sample consisted of peripheral blood. The chain recombines TRBV3-1 (or the pseudogene TRBV3-2) with TRBJ2-5; 7 bases map to TRBD1. The CDR3 DNA sequence: TGTGCCAGCAGTTTGACATCAGGGGGACGGGGCCAGTACTTC. Protein: CASSLTSGGRGQYF.